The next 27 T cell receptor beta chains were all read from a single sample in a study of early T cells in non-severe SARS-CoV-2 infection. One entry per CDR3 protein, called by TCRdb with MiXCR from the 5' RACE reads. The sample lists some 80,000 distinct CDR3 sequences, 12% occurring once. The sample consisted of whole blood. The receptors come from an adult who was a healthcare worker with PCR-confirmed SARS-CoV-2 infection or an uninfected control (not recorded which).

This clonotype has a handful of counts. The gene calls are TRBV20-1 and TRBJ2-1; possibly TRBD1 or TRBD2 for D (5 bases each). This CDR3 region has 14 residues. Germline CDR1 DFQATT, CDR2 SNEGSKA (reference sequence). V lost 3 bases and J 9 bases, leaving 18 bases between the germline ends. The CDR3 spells CSASHRRGLGEQFF. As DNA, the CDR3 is TGCAGTGCTAGTCACAGACGGGGCTTAGGTGAGCAGTTCTTC.

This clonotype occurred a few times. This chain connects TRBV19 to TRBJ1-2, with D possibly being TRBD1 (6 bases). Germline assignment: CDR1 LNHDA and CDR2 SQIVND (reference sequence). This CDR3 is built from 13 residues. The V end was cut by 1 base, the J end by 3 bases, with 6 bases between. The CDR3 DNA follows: TGTGCCAGTAGTATAGCAGGGGACTATGGCTACACCTTC. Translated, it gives CASSIAGDYGYTF.

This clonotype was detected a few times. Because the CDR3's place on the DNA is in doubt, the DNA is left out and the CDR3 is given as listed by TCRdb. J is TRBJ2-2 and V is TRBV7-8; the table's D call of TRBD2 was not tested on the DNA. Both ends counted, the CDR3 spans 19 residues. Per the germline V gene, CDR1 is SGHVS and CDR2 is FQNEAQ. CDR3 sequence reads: CASSWTSSTGELFFGSCFF.

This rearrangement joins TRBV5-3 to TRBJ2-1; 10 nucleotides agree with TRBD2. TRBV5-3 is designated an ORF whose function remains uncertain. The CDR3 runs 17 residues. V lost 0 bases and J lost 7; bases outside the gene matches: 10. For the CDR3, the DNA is TGTGCCAGAAGCTTGGAGGCCCTAGCGGGAGCAAGAAATGAGCAGTTCTTC. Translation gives CARSLEALAGARNEQFF.

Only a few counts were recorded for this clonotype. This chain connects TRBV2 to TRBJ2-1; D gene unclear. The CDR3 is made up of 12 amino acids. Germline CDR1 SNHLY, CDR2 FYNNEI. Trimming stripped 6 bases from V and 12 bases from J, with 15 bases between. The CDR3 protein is CASSFEALRQFF. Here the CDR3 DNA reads TGTGCCAGCAGCTTCGAAGCCCTCAGGCAGTTCTTC.

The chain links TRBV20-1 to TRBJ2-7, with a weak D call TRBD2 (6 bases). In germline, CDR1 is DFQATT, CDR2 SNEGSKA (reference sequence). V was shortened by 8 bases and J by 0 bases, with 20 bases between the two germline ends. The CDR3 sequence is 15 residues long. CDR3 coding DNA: TGCAGTCCTAAGGGACTCGAACTTCCCTCCTACGAGCAGTACTTC. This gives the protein CSPKGLELPSYEQYF.

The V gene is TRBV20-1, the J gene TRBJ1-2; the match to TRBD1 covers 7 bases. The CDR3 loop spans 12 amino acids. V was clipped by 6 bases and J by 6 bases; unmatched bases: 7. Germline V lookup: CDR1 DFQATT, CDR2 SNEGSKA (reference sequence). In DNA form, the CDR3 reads TGCAGTGCCACACAGGGGCAAGATGGCTACACCTTC. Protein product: CSATQGQDGYTF.

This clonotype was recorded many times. CDR3 nucleotides: TGCAGTGCTAGAACCCCTAACTATGGCTACACCTTC. Translation gives CSARTPNYGYTF. The genes are TRBV20-1 and TRBJ1-2; no clear D. Trimming shortened V by 2 bases and J by 0 bases, and 4 bases separated the two germline ends. The CDR3 has 12 amino acids. Germline CDR1 reads DFQATT; CDR2 reads SNEGSKA (reference sequence).

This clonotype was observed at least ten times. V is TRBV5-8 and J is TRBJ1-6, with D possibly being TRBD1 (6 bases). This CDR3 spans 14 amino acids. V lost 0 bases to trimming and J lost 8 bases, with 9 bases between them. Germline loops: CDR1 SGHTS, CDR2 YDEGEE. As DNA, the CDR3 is TGTGCCAGCAGCTTGGTGGACAGCTATTCACCCCTCCACTTT. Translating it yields CASSLVDSYSPLHF.

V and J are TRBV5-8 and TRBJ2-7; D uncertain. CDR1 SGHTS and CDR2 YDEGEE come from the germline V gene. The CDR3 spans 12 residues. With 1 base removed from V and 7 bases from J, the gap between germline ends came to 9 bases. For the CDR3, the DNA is TGTGCCAGCAGCTTGACCCAGAGAGAGCAGTACTTC. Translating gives CASSLTQREQYF. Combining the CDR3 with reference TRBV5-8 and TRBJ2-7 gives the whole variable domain EAGVTQSPTHLIKTRGQQATLRCSPISGHTSVYWYQQALGLGLQFLLWYDEGEERNRGNFPPRFSGRQFPNYSSELNVNALELEDSALYLCASSLTQREQYFGPGTRLTVT.

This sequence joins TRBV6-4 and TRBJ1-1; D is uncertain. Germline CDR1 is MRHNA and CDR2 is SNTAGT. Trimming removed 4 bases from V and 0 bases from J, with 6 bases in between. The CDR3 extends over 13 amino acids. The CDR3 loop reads CASSASLNTEAFF. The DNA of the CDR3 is TGTGCCAGCAGTGCGAGCCTGAACACTGAAGCTTTCTTT.

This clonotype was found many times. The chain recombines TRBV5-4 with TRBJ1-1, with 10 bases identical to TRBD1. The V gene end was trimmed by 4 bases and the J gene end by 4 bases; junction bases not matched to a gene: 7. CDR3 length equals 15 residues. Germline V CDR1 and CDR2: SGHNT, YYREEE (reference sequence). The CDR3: CASSRGTGVTTEAFF. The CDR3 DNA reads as TGTGCCAGCAGCCGAGGGACAGGGGTGACCACTGAAGCTTTCTTT.

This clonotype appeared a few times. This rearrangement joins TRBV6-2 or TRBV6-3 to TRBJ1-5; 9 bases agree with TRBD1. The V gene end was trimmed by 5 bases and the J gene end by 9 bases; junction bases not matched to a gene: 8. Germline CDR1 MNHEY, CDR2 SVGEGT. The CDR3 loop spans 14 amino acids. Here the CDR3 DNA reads TGTGCCAGCAGTCCCGACAGGGGGGATCGGCCCCAGCATTTT. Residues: CASSPDRGDRPQHF.

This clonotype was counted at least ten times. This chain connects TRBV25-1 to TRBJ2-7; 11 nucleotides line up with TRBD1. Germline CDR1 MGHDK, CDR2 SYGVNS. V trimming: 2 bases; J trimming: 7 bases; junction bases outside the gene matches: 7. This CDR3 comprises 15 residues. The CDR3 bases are TGTGCCAGCAGTGAAGACAAGGACAGGGGGCTTGAGCAGTACTTC. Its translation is CASSEDKDRGLEQYF.

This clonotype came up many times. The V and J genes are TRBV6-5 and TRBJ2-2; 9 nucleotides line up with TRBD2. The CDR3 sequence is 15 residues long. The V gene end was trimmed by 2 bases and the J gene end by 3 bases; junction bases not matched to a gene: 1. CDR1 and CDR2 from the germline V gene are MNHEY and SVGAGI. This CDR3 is CASSYAGGHTGELFF. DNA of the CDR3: TGTGCCAGCAGTTACGCGGGAGGGCACACCGGGGAGCTGTTTTTT.

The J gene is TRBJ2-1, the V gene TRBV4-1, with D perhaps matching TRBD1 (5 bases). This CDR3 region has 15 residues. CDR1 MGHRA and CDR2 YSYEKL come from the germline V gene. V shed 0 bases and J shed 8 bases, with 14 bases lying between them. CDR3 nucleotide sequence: TGCGCCAGCAGCCAAGAAGCTTCTCAGGGCGATGAGCAGTTCTTC. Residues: CASSQEASQGDEQFF.

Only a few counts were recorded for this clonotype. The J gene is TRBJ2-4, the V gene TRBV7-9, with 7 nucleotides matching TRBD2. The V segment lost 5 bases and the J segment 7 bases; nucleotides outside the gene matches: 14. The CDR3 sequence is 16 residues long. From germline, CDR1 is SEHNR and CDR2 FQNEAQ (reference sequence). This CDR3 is CASSSPGGSLSNIQYF. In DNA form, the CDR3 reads TGTGCCAGCAGCAGCCCGGGGGGATCGCTTTCGAACATTCAGTACTTC.

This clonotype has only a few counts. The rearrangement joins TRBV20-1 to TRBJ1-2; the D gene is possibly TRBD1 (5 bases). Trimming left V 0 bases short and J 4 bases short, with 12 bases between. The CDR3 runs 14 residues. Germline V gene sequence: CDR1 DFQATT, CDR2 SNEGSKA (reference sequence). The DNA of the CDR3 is TGCAGTGCTAGAGATCCGGCAGGGACCTATGGCTACACCTTC. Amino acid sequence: CSARDPAGTYGYTF.

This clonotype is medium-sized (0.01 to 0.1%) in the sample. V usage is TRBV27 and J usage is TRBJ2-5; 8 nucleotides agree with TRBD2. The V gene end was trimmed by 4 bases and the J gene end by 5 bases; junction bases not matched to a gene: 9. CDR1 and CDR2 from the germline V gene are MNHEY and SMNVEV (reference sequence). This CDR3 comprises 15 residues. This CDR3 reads CASSSRGDPRETQYF. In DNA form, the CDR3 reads TGTGCCAGCAGTTCGCGGGGGGACCCCAGGGAGACCCAGTACTTC.

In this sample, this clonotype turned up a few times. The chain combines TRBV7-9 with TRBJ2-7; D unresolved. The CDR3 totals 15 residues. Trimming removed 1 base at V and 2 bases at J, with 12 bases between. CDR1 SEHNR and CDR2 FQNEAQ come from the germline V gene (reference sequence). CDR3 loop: CASSLGVAAAYEQYF. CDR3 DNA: TGTGCCAGCAGCTTAGGGGTAGCCGCTGCCTACGAGCAGTACTTC.

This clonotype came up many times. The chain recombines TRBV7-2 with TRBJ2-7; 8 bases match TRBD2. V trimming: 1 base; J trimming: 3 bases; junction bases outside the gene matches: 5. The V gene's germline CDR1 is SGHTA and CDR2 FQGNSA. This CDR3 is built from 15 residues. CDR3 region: CASSLVSGRNYEQYF. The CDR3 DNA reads TGTGCCAGCAGCTTAGTAAGCGGGAGAAACTACGAGCAGTACTTC.

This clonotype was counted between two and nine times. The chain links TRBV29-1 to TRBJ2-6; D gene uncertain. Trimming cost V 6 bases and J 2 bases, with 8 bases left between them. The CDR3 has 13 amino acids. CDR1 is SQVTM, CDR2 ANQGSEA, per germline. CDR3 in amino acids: CSVGRAGANVLTF. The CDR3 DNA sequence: TGCAGCGTAGGACGGGCTGGGGCCAACGTCCTGACTTTC.

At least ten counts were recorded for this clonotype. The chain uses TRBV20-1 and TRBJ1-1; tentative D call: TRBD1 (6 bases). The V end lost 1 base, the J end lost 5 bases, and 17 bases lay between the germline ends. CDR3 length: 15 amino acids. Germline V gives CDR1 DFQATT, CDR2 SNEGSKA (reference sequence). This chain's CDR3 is CSARVPGGGGTEAFF. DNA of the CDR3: TGCAGTGCTAGAGTCCCGGGAGGGGGAGGTACTGAAGCTTTCTTT.

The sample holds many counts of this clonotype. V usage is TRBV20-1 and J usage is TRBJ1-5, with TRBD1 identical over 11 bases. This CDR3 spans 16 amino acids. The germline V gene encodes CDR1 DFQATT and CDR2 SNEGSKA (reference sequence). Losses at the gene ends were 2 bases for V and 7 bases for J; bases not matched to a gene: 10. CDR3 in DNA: TGCAGTGCTAGACTCCCGGGACAGGGGGAAGGACAGCCCCAGCATTTT. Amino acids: CSARLPGQGEGQPQHF.

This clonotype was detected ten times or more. Written as DNA, the CDR3 is TGTGCCAGCAGCTCTCCGGGACAGGGCACAGATACGCAGTATTTT. Its protein product is CASSSPGQGTDTQYF. The V and J genes are TRBV5-4 and TRBJ2-3, with TRBD1 matching 8 bases. Germline lookup yields CDR1 SGHNT and CDR2 YYREEE (reference sequence). The trim removed 3 bases at V and 1 base at J, leaving 4 bases unmatched. The CDR3 covers 15 residues. The variable domain in full, completed from reference TRBV5-4 and TRBJ2-3, reads ETGVTQSPTHLIKTRGQQVTLRCSSQSGHNTVSWYQQALGQGPQFIFQYYREEENGRGNFPPRFSGLQFPNYSSELNVNALELDDSALYLCASSSPGQGTDTQYFGPGTRLTVL.

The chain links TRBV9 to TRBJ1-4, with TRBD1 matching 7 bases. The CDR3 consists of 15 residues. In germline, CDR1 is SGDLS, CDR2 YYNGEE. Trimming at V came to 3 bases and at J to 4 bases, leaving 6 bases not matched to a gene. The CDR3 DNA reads TGTGCCAGCAGCGGAACAGGGGAGGGTAATGAAAAACTGTTTTTT. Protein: CASSGTGEGNEKLFF.

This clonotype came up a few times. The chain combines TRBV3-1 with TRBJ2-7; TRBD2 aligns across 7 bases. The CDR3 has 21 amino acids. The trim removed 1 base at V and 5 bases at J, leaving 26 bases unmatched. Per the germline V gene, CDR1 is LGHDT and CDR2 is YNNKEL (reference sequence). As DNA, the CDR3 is TGTGCCAGCAGCCAAGGACGACGCTCCCTGCTGATTGCGGGAGTAGGGGACGAGCAGTACTTC. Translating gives CASSQGRRSLLIAGVGDEQYF.